This T cell receptor (beta chain) was found in a study of blood T cell repertoires in COVID-19. Study-level information: Specimens from acute and convalescent COVID-19 originated in the United States, Italy and Spain. Sources were T cells, B-cell-depleted T cells, or PBMCs; the material itself was cDNA or gDNA.

Trimming took off 2 bases at V and 5 bases at J, with 6 bases between the two ends. Per germline, CDR1 MNHEY and CDR2 SVGEGT. This CDR3 spans 12 amino acids. Methods used by the authors: The assay estimated nucleated cells by amplifying reference gene primers. The data were produced by immunoSEQ multiplex PCR, yet TCRdb's version contains in-frame clones alone and is incomplete. D and trimming come from the DNA, and the V and J calls and clone size come from that table. The sample includes about 280,000 clones, roughly 87% of them seen just once. The sample consisted of peripheral blood. The sequence was obtained from a man aged 18-30 years with active or convalescent COVID-19. The gene calls are TRBV6-2 or TRBV6-3 and TRBJ1-2; D gene unclear. The CDR3 region has the DNA TGTGCCAGCAGTTACGTAGAATATGGCTACACCTTC. Amino acid sequence: CASSYVEYGYTF.